Listed here are 32 T cell receptor beta chains from one sample, sequenced in a study of OX40 agonist ivuxolimab in advanced cancers. Some clones are missing from TCRdb's copy, which holds only in-frame ones; the method was immunoSEQ multiplex PCR. The sample holds fewer than 85,000 clones, 70% to 90% seen once. The sample here was CD4+ or CD8+ T cells sorted from blood, taken in a trial of the OX40 agonist ivuxolimab. These receptors all come from an adult with an advanced solid tumor such as melanoma, head and neck, liver or kidney cancer.

This chain links TRBV2 with TRBJ1-6; TRBD1 aligns across 7 bases. Germline values: CDR1 SNHLY, CDR2 FYNNEI. Trimming removed 5 bases from V and 3 bases from J; junction bases left unmatched: 16. This CDR3 has 19 residues. CDR3 residues: CASSPLWDRLSNYNSPLHF. The CDR3 nucleotides are TGTGCCAGCAGTCCTCTTTGGGACAGACTCTCGAACTATAATTCACCCCTCCACTTT.

The chain combines TRBV6-4 with TRBJ1-1; D is uncertain. From germline, CDR1 is MRHNA and CDR2 SNTAGT. The CDR3 is made up of 13 amino acids. V was trimmed by 4 bases and J by 5 bases, leaving 11 bases between them. For the CDR3, the DNA is TGTGCCAGCAGTGCTGAGGGTGCAACTGAAGCTTTCTTT. This codes for CASSAEGATEAFF.

The chain joins TRBV6-1 to TRBJ2-7; 9 bases align to TRBD1. Germline V CDR1 and CDR2: MNHNS, SASEGT. J gave up 2 bases and V 7 bases, and 3 bases lay outside the gene matches. CDR3 length: 13 amino acids. The CDR3 nucleotides are TGTGCCAGCACCTGGGACAGGGCCTACGAGCAGTACTTC. It encodes CASTWDRAYEQYF.

J is TRBJ1-6 and V is TRBV5-1; 10 bases map to TRBD1. CDR1 is SGHRS and CDR2 is YFSETQ in the germline V gene. The ends lost 4 bases at V and 7 bases at J; junction bases unmatched: 5. The CDR3 is 15 residues long. The chain's CDR3 is CASSPGQGGNSPLHF. The CDR3 nucleotides read TGCGCCAGCAGCCCCGGACAGGGGGGGAATTCACCCCTCCACTTT.

The chain combines TRBV21-1 with TRBJ2-7; the table's D call of TRBD1 was not tested on the DNA. TRBV21-1 is flagged as a pseudogene. The CDR3 totals 16 residues. CDR3 in DNA: TGTGCCAGCAGCAACCCGGGACAGGAAGAGCCCTACGAGCAGTACTTC. This encodes CASSNPGQEEPYEQYF.

The gene calls are TRBV5-1 and TRBJ2-5; D tentatively reads TRBD1 or TRBD2 (5 bases each). The germline V and J ends were trimmed by 0 bases and 4 bases, with 10 bases remaining between them. Germline V gene sequence: CDR1 SGHRS, CDR2 YFSETQ. The CDR3 contains 14 residues. The CDR3 region has the DNA TGCGCCAGCAGCTTGGCCGTTGGGGGAGAGACCCAGTACTTC. The encoded protein is CASSLAVGGETQYF.

The chain has TRBV7-2 and TRBJ2-7, with TRBD1 matching over 8 bases. After removal of 1 base from V and 8 bases from J, the junction contained 4 bases not matched to a gene. Germline loops: CDR1 SGHTA, CDR2 FQGNSA. The CDR3 consists of 13 residues. CDR3 sequence: CASSLEGQVKQYF. In DNA, the CDR3 is TGTGCCAGCAGCTTAGAGGGACAGGTGAAGCAGTACTTC. Full variable domain (missing parts from reference TRBV7-2 and TRBJ2-7): GAGVSQSPSNKVTEKGKDVELRCDPISGHTALYWYRQSLGQGLEFLIYFQGNSAPDKSGLPSDRFSAERTGGSVSTLTIQRTQQEDSAVYLCASSLEGQVKQYFGPGTRLTVT.

The chain employs TRBV7-3 and TRBJ2-2; 7 bases fit TRBD1. The CDR3 covers 14 residues. Germline assignment: CDR1 SGHTA and CDR2 FQGTGA. J lost 1 base, V lost 5 bases, and 1 base had no gene match. CDR3 coding DNA: TGTGCCAGCAGCCGGGACAGGAACACCGGGGAGCTGTTTTTT. It encodes CASSRDRNTGELFF.

The V call is TRBV4-2, the J call TRBJ2-3, with a possible D match to TRBD2 (6 bases). Trimming removed 4 bases from V and 4 bases from J, with 18 bases in between. CDR3 length equals 16 residues. Germline assignment: CDR1 LGHNA and CDR2 YNFKEQ. The CDR3 DNA is TGTGCCAGCAGCCCGATCATCAGCGGGTGGGCAGATACGCAGTATTTT. It specifies CASSPIISGWADTQYF.

This clone was seen once. The CDR3 ends on some other residue instead of the conserved phenylalanine or tryptophan, so this is likely a read error. No DNA is shown, since the ends of the CDR3 on it are uncertain; the CDR3 is the one TCRdb lists. The chain combines TRBV1 with TRBJ2-7; TRBD1, as called in the table, went unchecked against the DNA. TRBV1 is listed as a pseudogene. The CDR3 has 13 residues if both end residues are counted. The CDR3 is CTSSQEKSGTGEA.

J is TRBJ2-5 and V is TRBV27, with 13 bases matching TRBD2. Looked up from germline, CDR1 is MNHEY and CDR2 is SMNVEV (reference sequence). J was trimmed by 9 bases and V by 11 bases; bases with no gene match: 12. This CDR3 contains 14 residues. The CDR3 DNA sequence: TGTGCCTCCGGGACTAGCGGGGTAGAGATGGCCCAGTACTTC. It codes for CASGTSGVEMAQYF.

This clone has just one count. This sequence joins TRBV5-4 and TRBJ2-1; D may be TRBD1 (5 bases). Trimming took off 4 bases at V and 6 bases at J, with 11 bases between the two ends. Germline V gives CDR1 SGHNT, CDR2 YYREEE (reference sequence). CDR3 length equals 13 residues. The CDR3 nucleotides read TGTGCCAGCAGCCACAGACAGTCCAATGAGCAGTTCTTC. This gives the protein CASSHRQSNEQFF.

J is TRBJ1-3 and V is TRBV4-1; no definite D call. CDR3 length equals 15 residues. CDR1 and CDR2 (germline): MGHRA, YSYEKL. Trimming took 3 bases from V and 0 from J, leaving 9 bases between them. The CDR3 DNA sequence: TGCGCCAGCAGCCATCCAGCACACTCTGGAAACACCATATATTTT. It translates to CASSHPAHSGNTIYF.

The chain is built from TRBV5-4 and TRBJ2-3, with 8 bases that match TRBD1. J was trimmed by 2 bases and V by 4 bases; bases with no gene match: 9. Germline V CDR1 and CDR2: SGHNT, YYREEE (reference sequence). This CDR3 contains 16 residues. CDR3 protein: CASSTRTGQNTDTQYF. The DNA of the CDR3 is TGTGCCAGCAGCACCCGGACAGGGCAAAACACAGATACGCAGTATTTT. The complete variable domain, with remaining parts taken from reference TRBV5-4 and TRBJ2-3, reads ETGVTQSPTHLIKTRGQQVTLRCSSQSGHNTVSWYQQALGQGPQFIFQYYREEENGRGNFPPRFSGLQFPNYSSELNVNALELDDSALYLCASSTRTGQNTDTQYFGPGTRLTVL.

Only one count was recorded for this clone. The rearrangement uses TRBV6-1 and TRBJ1-1; 9 bases match TRBD1. The CDR3 totals 14 residues. After removal of 5 bases from V and 7 bases from J, the junction contained 8 bases not matched to a gene. Germline lookup yields CDR1 MNHNS and CDR2 SASEGT. The CDR3 loop reads CASSFTGGWNEAFF. CDR3 in DNA: TGTGCCAGCAGTTTTACAGGGGGCTGGAATGAAGCTTTCTTT.

This clone is judged medium-sized (0.01 to 0.1%). Distinct nucleotide sequences in the sample also encode this CDR3. The rearrangement uses TRBV5-1 and TRBJ1-6; tentatively, D is TRBD1 (5 bases). Germline loops: CDR1 SGHRS, CDR2 YFSETQ. CDR3 length: 15 residues. The V end was cut by 1 base, the J end by 6 bases, with 11 bases between. The CDR3 loop is CASSLSAGSNSPLHF. For the CDR3, the DNA is TGCGCCAGCAGCTTGAGCGCAGGGAGTAATTCACCCCTCCACTTT.

In this sample, this clone turned up a few times. The chain uses TRBV27 and TRBJ1-5, with no clear D. CDR3 length: 13 residues. V lost 5 bases and J lost 7, with 12 bases in between. CDR1 is MNHEY and CDR2 is SMNVEV in the germline V gene (reference sequence). The CDR3 nucleotides read TGTGCCAGCAGTCTGGTCCGGGGACAGCCCCAGCATTTT. Protein product: CASSLVRGQPQHF.

J is TRBJ2-1 and V is TRBV18; 7 positions match TRBD2. Looked up from germline, CDR1 is KGHSH and CDR2 is LQKENI. The ends lost 1 base at V and 8 bases at J; junction bases unmatched: 11. The CDR3 contains 16 residues. The chain's CDR3 is CASSPLAGEAGYEQFF. The CDR3 DNA is TGTGCCAGCTCACCACTCGCGGGAGAGGCCGGGTATGAGCAGTTCTTC.

The CDR3 loop is CASNDNWATYF. The CDR3 DNA sequence: TGTGCCAGCAACGACAACTGGGCGACGTATTTT. This chain uses TRBV7-9 with TRBJ2-3; D is uncertain. Trimming removed 7 bases from V and 14 bases from J, with 16 bases in between. CDR3 length: 11 amino acids. The germline V gene encodes CDR1 SEHNR and CDR2 FQNEAQ (reference sequence).

The chain joins TRBV5-1 to TRBJ2-7; 8 nucleotides agree with TRBD2. V lost 2 bases and J lost 1; bases outside the gene matches: 8. The CDR3 spans 16 residues. CDR1 and CDR2 (germline): SGHRS, YFSETQ. The CDR3 DNA reads as TGCGCCAGCAGCTTACAGGGACTAGGGGATTCCTACGAGCAGTACTTC. It translates to CASSLQGLGDSYEQYF.

The rearrangement links TRBV7-9 to TRBJ2-5; D uncertain. The CDR3 is 12 residues long. Germline assignment: CDR1 SEHNR and CDR2 FQNEAQ (reference sequence). Trimming took off 5 bases at V and 5 bases at J, with 9 bases between the two ends. CDR3 amino acids: CASSRKEETQYF. CDR3 sequence (DNA): TGTGCCAGCAGCCGGAAGGAGGAGACCCAGTACTTC.

The CDR3 DNA is TGTGCCAGCAATCCCCGGGACAAGAACACTGAAGCTTTCTTT. This codes for CASNPRDKNTEAFF. The chain joins TRBV6-1 to TRBJ1-1; D may be TRBD1 (6 bases). Germline V gives CDR1 MNHNS, CDR2 SASEGT. This CDR3 has 14 residues. The V and J ends lost 7 bases and 1 base respectively, with 13 bases between them.

J is TRBJ2-7 and V is TRBV11-2; TRBD1 matches at 9 bases. The CDR3 consists of 15 residues. Germline assignment: CDR1 SGHAT and CDR2 FQNNGV. J lost 2 bases, V lost 1 base, and 3 bases had no gene match. CDR3 nucleotides: TGTGCCAGCAGCTTAGCGGGACAGGGCACCTACGAGCAGTACTTC. This sequence encodes CASSLAGQGTYEQYF.

The table lists this clone with a count of one. The rearrangement joins TRBV6-1 to TRBJ2-2; perhaps TRBD2 as D (5 bases). Between the trimmed V and J ends, which lost 2 bases and 6 bases, there was a span of 25 bases. CDR1 MNHNS and CDR2 SASEGT come from the germline V gene. The CDR3 is 19 residues long. CDR3 coding DNA: TGTGCCAGCAGTGAACGTGGTCGGGGAAGCCTCCTTTCGGCCGGGGAGCTGTTTTTT. Protein: CASSERGRGSLLSAGELFF.

V and J are TRBV19 and TRBJ2-5, with 11 bases identical to TRBD2. V lost 2 bases to trimming and J lost 6 bases; unmatched junction nucleotides: 14. The CDR3 length is 18 residues. The germline CDR1 and CDR2 sequences are LNHDA and SQIVND (reference sequence). This CDR3 reads CASSISGGSGGAYQTQYF. CDR3 bases: TGTGCCAGTAGTATAAGTGGTGGTAGCGGGGGGGCGTATCAGACCCAGTACTTC.

The genes are TRBV19 and TRBJ2-6, with D possibly matching TRBD1 (6 bases). This CDR3 is 14 amino acids long. The V gene's germline CDR1 is LNHDA and CDR2 SQIVND (reference sequence). V was trimmed by 11 bases and J by 0 bases, leaving 11 bases between them. CDR3 region: CAVQGYSGANVLTF. CDR3 nucleotide sequence: TGTGCCGTACAGGGCTACTCTGGGGCCAACGTCCTGACTTTC.

Here the CDR3 reads CASSTLGRAFF. In DNA form, the CDR3 reads TGTGCCAGCAGCACCCTGGGGAGAGCTTTCTTT. V and J are TRBV7-3 and TRBJ1-1; D not resolved. CDR3 length: 11 residues. V shed 5 bases and J shed 10 bases, with 11 bases lying between them. Germline CDR1 SGHTA, CDR2 FQGTGA. The whole variable domain, filled in from reference TRBV7-3 and TRBJ1-1, reads GAGVSQTPSNKVTEKGKYVELRCDPISGHTALYWYRQSLGQGPEFLIYFQGTGAADDSGLPNDRFFAVRPEGSVSTLKIQRTERGDSAVYLCASSTLGRAFFGQGTRLTVV.

This chain uses TRBV2 with TRBJ2-1, with a tentative D call TRBD2 (5 bases). Germline V gene lookup returns CDR1 SNHLY and CDR2 FYNNEI. CDR3 size: 14 residues. Trimming removed 8 bases at V and 4 bases at J, with 15 bases between. CDR3 sequence: CASSRGLPYNEQFF. The CDR3 DNA follows: TGTGCCAGCTCTAGAGGGCTCCCTTACAATGAGCAGTTCTTC.

The CDR3 sequence is CASSFAGTRGGTQYF. The CDR3 DNA follows: TGTGCCAGCAGCTTCGCAGGGACTCGGGGAGGGACCCAGTACTTC. The gene calls are TRBV7-2 and TRBJ2-5; a weak D match, TRBD2 (6 bases). Germline CDR1 is SGHTA and CDR2 is FQGNSA. This CDR3 is built from 15 residues. With 3 bases removed from V and 7 bases from J, the gap between germline ends came to 18 bases.

The rearrangement links TRBV27 to TRBJ2-7, with D perhaps TRBD1 (6 bases). This CDR3 is built from 16 residues. Germline V gene sequence: CDR1 MNHEY, CDR2 SMNVEV (reference sequence). Deletions cut 1 base from V and 4 bases from J, with 17 bases between. The CDR3 region has the DNA TGTGCCAGCAGTTTATGGGACATGGGAAAAATTTACGAGCAGTACTTC. Protein product: CASSLWDMGKIYEQYF.

The chain uses TRBV5-1 and TRBJ2-2; TRBD2 matches at 8 bases. V shed 2 bases, J shed 4 bases, and the junction held 1 base outside the gene matches. The CDR3 sequence is 14 residues long. CDR1 is SGHRS, CDR2 YFSETQ, per germline. The CDR3: CASSLREGTGELFF. The CDR3 nucleotides read TGCGCCAGCAGCTTACGGGAGGGCACCGGGGAGCTGTTTTTT.

This chain uses TRBV27 with TRBJ2-3; tentatively, D is TRBD1 (5 bases). The CDR3 consists of 14 residues. V was pared by 6 bases and J by 4 bases, with 14 bases between. Germline CDR1 and CDR2: MNHEY and SMNVEV (reference sequence). The CDR3 here is CASRAQGRADTQYF. CDR3 coding DNA: TGTGCCAGCAGGGCTCAGGGTAGGGCAGATACGCAGTATTTT.